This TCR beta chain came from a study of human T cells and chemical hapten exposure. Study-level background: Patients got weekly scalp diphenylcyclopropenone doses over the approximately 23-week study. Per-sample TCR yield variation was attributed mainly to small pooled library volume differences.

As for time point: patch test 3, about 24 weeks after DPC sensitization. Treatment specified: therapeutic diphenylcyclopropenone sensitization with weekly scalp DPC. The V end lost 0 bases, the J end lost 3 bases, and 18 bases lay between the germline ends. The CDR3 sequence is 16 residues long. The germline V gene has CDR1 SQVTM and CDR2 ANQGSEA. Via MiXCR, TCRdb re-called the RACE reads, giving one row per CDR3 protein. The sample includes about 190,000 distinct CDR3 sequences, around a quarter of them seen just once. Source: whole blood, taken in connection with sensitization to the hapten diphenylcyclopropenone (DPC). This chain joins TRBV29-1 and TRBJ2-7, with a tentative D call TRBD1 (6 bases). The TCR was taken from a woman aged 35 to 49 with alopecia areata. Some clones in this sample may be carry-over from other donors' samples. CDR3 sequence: CSVEERSDSLNYEQYF. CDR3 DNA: TGCAGCGTTGAAGAACGGTCGGACAGCTTGAACTACGAGCAGTACTTC.